The 28 T cell receptor beta chains below were found in one sample sequenced in a study of T-cell memory formation after mild COVID-19. Each CDR3 protein is one row after TCRdb ran MiXCR on the 5' RACE reads. The repertoire consists of hundreds of thousands of distinct CDR3 sequences, with 25% occurring once and the leading ten covering under 15%. The sequenced sample consisted of PBMCs or a T cell subset sorted from them (not recorded which). The receptors were sampled from an adult woman who had mild COVID-19 (a few samples of this study predate the infection). Cell type and time point are not known.

The chain employs TRBV29-1 and TRBJ2-7, with TRBD2 identical over 8 bases. CDR1 and CDR2 from the germline V gene are SQVTM and ANQGSEA. This CDR3 spans 13 amino acids. J was trimmed by 5 bases and V by 8 bases; bases with no gene match: 11. CDR3 bases: TGCAGCTTTCGAACTAGCGGATTAAACGAGCAGTACTTC. It codes for CSFRTSGLNEQYF.

The V call is TRBV24-1, the J call TRBJ1-3; D possibly corresponds to TRBD1 (5 bases). Deletions cut 4 bases from V and 4 bases from J, with 10 bases between. Germline-derived CDR1 and CDR2 are KGHDR and SFDVKD. This CDR3 is 14 amino acids long. This CDR3 reads CATSDSGRGNTIYF. For the CDR3, the DNA is TGTGCCACCAGTGACTCGGGACGGGGAAACACCATATATTTT.

This clonotype was detected a few times. This sequence joins TRBV6-5 and TRBJ2-7, with D perhaps TRBD2 (7 bases). This CDR3 has 16 residues. The germline CDR1 and CDR2 sequences are MNHEY and SVGAGI. Trimming removed 0 bases from V and 1 base from J, with 13 bases in between. CDR3 coding DNA: TGTGCCAGCAGTTACTCGGGAGGGACAACTTCCTACGAGCAGTACTTC. It specifies CASSYSGGTTSYEQYF.

The rearrangement joins TRBV12-3 or TRBV12-4 to TRBJ2-7, with D possibly TRBD2 on 6 matching bases. The CDR3 runs 11 residues. V was shortened by 10 bases and J by 7 bases, with 14 bases between the two germline ends. The CDR3 here is CATSKAGEQYF. In nucleotides, the CDR3 is TGTGCCACCTCGAAAGCGGGTGAGCAGTACTTC.

This rearrangement joins TRBV5-1 to TRBJ1-2, with D maybe TRBD1 (6 bases). Deletions cut 2 bases from V and 4 bases from J, with 15 bases between. The CDR3 is made up of 15 amino acids. Germline values: CDR1 SGHRS, CDR2 YFSETQ. CDR3 protein: CASSLTGRQAYGYTF. The CDR3 DNA reads as TGCGCCAGCAGCTTAACCGGGAGACAGGCCTATGGCTACACCTTC.

This chain joins TRBV9 and TRBJ2-1; D not certain. CDR3 length equals 13 residues. Germline V lookup: CDR1 SGDLS, CDR2 YYNGEE. V was clipped by 6 bases and J by 5 bases, with 12 bases between them. This CDR3 reads CASMDGINNEQFF. The CDR3 DNA sequence: TGTGCCAGCATGGACGGCATAAACAATGAGCAGTTCTTC.

This clonotype has a single count. This rearrangement joins TRBV6-2 or TRBV6-3 to TRBJ2-1; no clear D. Trimming cost V 6 bases and J 1 base, with 7 bases left between them. This CDR3 is 13 amino acids long. CDR1 and CDR2 (germline): MNHEY, SVGEGT. The CDR3 nucleotides are TGTGCCAGCAGACCCGCATCCTACAATGAGCAGTTCTTC. This encodes CASRPASYNEQFF.

CDR3 region: CASSQELPGGSPLHF. The CDR3 nucleotides read TGTGCCAGCAGCCAAGAACTCCCAGGGGGGTCACCCCTCCACTTT. This chain connects TRBV4-2 to TRBJ1-6; the match to TRBD1 covers 7 bases. CDR1 LGHNA and CDR2 YNFKEQ come from the germline V gene. J was trimmed by 10 bases and V by 0 bases; bases with no gene match: 6. The CDR3 is 15 amino acids.

This clonotype has only a few counts. The chain is built from TRBV12-3 or TRBV12-4 and TRBJ1-2; unclear D gene. This CDR3 comprises 13 residues. V lost 3 bases to trimming and J lost 5 bases, with 10 bases between them. The CDR3 loop is CASSFPGRYGYTF. CDR3 in DNA: TGTGCCAGCAGTTTCCCGGGTCGGTATGGCTACACCTTC.

In nucleotides, the CDR3 is TGTGCCAGCTCACCACCCTCCGTGGCTTACGAGCAGTACTTC. It yields the protein CASSPPSVAYEQYF. The rearrangement joins TRBV18 to TRBJ2-7; no clear D. The CDR3 has 14 amino acids. Trimming removed 0 bases at V and 4 bases at J, with 10 bases between. Germline CDR1 reads KGHSH; CDR2 reads LQKENI.

This clonotype was picked up a small number of times. This rearrangement joins TRBV12-3 or TRBV12-4 to TRBJ1-5; D may be TRBD1 (5 bases). The CDR3 sequence is 13 residues long. The V and J ends lost 4 bases and 7 bases respectively, with 11 bases between them. CDR3 in amino acids: CASSSGGGQPQHF. The CDR3 nucleotides are TGTGCCAGCAGTTCGGGGGGAGGGCAGCCCCAGCATTTT.

This clonotype was recorded a few times. The V and J genes are TRBV12-3 or TRBV12-4 and TRBJ2-4; 7 bases fit TRBD1. The CDR3 loop spans 15 amino acids. Trimming took 6 bases from V and 3 from J; bases not matched to a gene: 8. The CDR3 region is CASSPRGQVKNIQYF. The DNA of the CDR3 is TGTGCCAGCAGCCCGAGGGGGCAGGTCAAAAACATTCAGTACTTC.

The V and J genes are TRBV19 and TRBJ1-2, with D perhaps matching TRBD1 (5 bases). The V gene lost 10 bases and the J gene lost 0 bases, with 12 bases spanning the gap. The CDR3 sequence is 13 residues long. CDR1 and CDR2 from the germline V gene are LNHDA and SQIVND (reference sequence). The CDR3 loop reads CATHRPPNYGYTF. The CDR3 DNA is TGTGCCACCCACAGGCCTCCTAACTATGGCTACACCTTC.

This rearrangement joins TRBV12-3 or TRBV12-4 to TRBJ1-2; D gene unclear. V was cut by 6 bases and J by 7 bases, with 15 bases left in between. This CDR3 has 13 residues. CDR3 DNA: TGTGCCAGCAGAGGAGGACGGATTCCTGGCTACACCTTC. Residues: CASRGGRIPGYTF.

Only a few counts were recorded for this clonotype. V is TRBV7-9 and J is TRBJ1-1; D not certain. CDR3 length: 13 amino acids. Germline V gene data show CDR1 as SEHNR and CDR2 as FQNEAQ (reference sequence). The V end lost 5 bases, the J end lost 13 bases, and 20 bases lay between the germline ends. The CDR3, as DNA: TGTGCCAGCAGCCGTACGGCCTCTGGGGTCCTTTTCTTT. This codes for CASSRTASGVLFF.

This clonotype occurred many times. This chain connects TRBV10-2 to TRBJ1-1; D call uncertain. V lost 6 bases and J 1 base, leaving 9 bases between the germline ends. Germline lookup yields CDR1 WSHSY and CDR2 SAAADI. The CDR3 is made up of 13 amino acids. In nucleotides, the CDR3 is TGCGCCAGCAGCGTCCTGTCGAACACTGAAGCTTTCTTT. Residues: CASSVLSNTEAFF.

Only a few counts were recorded for this clonotype. A junction end diverges from the germline sequence, so it may reflect a read error. The V call is TRBV6-2 or TRBV6-3, the J call TRBJ2-5, with D perhaps TRBD1 (5 bases). The CDR3 sequence is 12 residues long. Germline V gene sequence: CDR1 MNHEY, CDR2 SVGEGT. In DNA form, the CDR3 reads TGTGCCAGCAGTCCCGACCAGGGAAGTAGAGACTTC. It specifies CASSPDQGSRDF.

This clonotype was observed a handful of times. This chain connects TRBV7-2 to TRBJ2-7; a weak D match, TRBD2 (5 bases). CDR1 is SGHTA and CDR2 is FQGNSA in the germline V gene. V was clipped by 4 bases and J by 9 bases, with 10 bases between them. CDR3 length: 11 residues. For the CDR3, the DNA is TGTGCCAGCAGCTCAAATGAGGGGCAGTACTTC. Translating gives CASSSNEGQYF.

V is TRBV19 and J is TRBJ2-2; D unclear. CDR1 is LNHDA, CDR2 SQIVND, per germline (reference sequence). The CDR3 runs 15 residues. V lost 3 bases, J lost 1 base, and 9 bases lay in between. CDR3: CASSILVLNTGELFF. Here the CDR3 DNA reads TGTGCCAGTAGTATCTTGGTTCTGAACACCGGGGAGCTGTTTTTT.

The rearrangement links TRBV10-2 to TRBJ1-6; 8 bases match TRBD1. Looked up from germline, CDR1 is WSHSY and CDR2 is SAAADI. Germline trimming cut 1 base from V and 9 bases from J; bases unmatched to any gene: 8. CDR3 length equals 16 residues. CDR3 sequence reads: CASSELTGDPSSPLHF. Written as DNA, the CDR3 is TGCGCCAGCAGTGAGTTGACAGGGGACCCTAGTTCACCCCTCCACTTT.

This clonotype was counted a few times. This sequence joins TRBV7-9 and TRBJ2-3; D may be TRBD1 or TRBD2 (6 bases each). Germline V lookup: CDR1 SEHNR, CDR2 FQNEAQ (reference sequence). There are 17 residues in the CDR3. V lost 1 base and J 4 bases, leaving 18 bases between the germline ends. This CDR3 is CASSLGTGADRADTQYF. As DNA, the CDR3 is TGTGCCAGCAGCTTAGGGACGGGGGCTGACCGGGCAGATACGCAGTATTTT.

This clonotype showed up many times. This chain joins TRBV27 and TRBJ2-7, with D tentatively TRBD1 or TRBD2 (5 bases each). V was trimmed by 3 bases and J by 0 bases, leaving 9 bases between them. Germline lookup yields CDR1 MNHEY and CDR2 SMNVEV (reference sequence). The length of the CDR3 is 14 residues. CDR3: CASSLGRNSYEQYF. The CDR3 region has the DNA TGTGCCAGCAGTTTGGGACGGAACTCCTACGAGCAGTACTTC.

This clonotype showed up just a few times. It may be a read error: a sequence one base away is much more abundant. This rearrangement joins TRBV5-1 to TRBJ2-2; the match to TRBD2 covers 13 bases. CDR3 length: 16 residues. CDR1 and CDR2 from the germline V gene are SGHRS and YFSETQ. The J segment lost 2 bases and the V segment lost 4 bases, leaving 2 bases of the junction unmatched. The CDR3 loop is CASSVGLAGNTGELFF. DNA for the CDR3: TGCGCCAGCAGCGTGGGACTAGCGGGAAACACCGGGGAGCTGTTTTTT.

V gene TRBV6-1 combines with J gene TRBJ2-1; TRBD2 matches at 13 bases. Per germline, CDR1 MNHNS and CDR2 SASEGT. Trimming cost V 2 bases and J 6 bases; bases outside gene matches: 1. The CDR3 has 15 residues. CDR3 loop: CASSEWTSGGNEQFF. CDR3 in DNA: TGTGCCAGCAGTGAATGGACTAGCGGGGGCAATGAGCAGTTCTTC.

The rearrangement links TRBV7-9 to TRBJ1-1, with 7 bases that match TRBD1. This CDR3 contains 15 residues. V lost 5 bases to trimming and J lost 7 bases; unmatched junction nucleotides: 13. Germline V gene lookup returns CDR1 SEHNR and CDR2 FQNEAQ (reference sequence). The CDR3 coding sequence is TGTGCCAGCAGCAAAGTCCGACAGGGTTCGGATGAAGCTTTCTTT. Amino acid sequence: CASSKVRQGSDEAFF.

This clonotype has just a few counts. V is TRBV20-1 and J is TRBJ2-7; unclear D gene. Per the germline V gene, CDR1 is DFQATT and CDR2 is SNEGSKA (reference sequence). Trimming left V 1 base short and J 3 bases short, with 7 bases between. CDR3 size: 12 residues. The CDR3 loop is CSARVDLYEQYF. Here the CDR3 DNA reads TGCAGTGCTAGAGTGGACCTCTACGAGCAGTACTTC.

The CDR3 nucleotides are TGTGCCAGTAGTATAGAGGATCTGAGCTCCTACGAGCAGTACTTC. Protein: CASSIEDLSSYEQYF. The V call is TRBV19, the J call TRBJ2-7; D not resolved. Trimming left V 0 bases short and J 0 bases short, with 9 bases between. The CDR3 sequence is 15 residues long. CDR1 and CDR2 (germline): LNHDA, SQIVND (reference sequence). Full variable domain (remainder filled in from reference TRBV19 and TRBJ2-7): DGGITQSPKYLFRKEGQNVTLSCEQNLNHDAMYWYRQDPGQGLRLIYYSQIVNDFQKGDIAEGYSVSREKKESFPLTVTSAQKNPTAFYLCASSIEDLSSYEQYFGPGTRLTVT.

This clonotype has a handful of counts. The V call is TRBV6-1, the J call TRBJ1-2; the D is unclear. V shed 6 bases and J shed 0 bases, with 14 bases lying between them. CDR1 is MNHNS, CDR2 SASEGT, per germline. The CDR3 extends over 15 amino acids. The DNA of the CDR3 is TGTGCCAGCAGATCGGACGGATCAGCTAACTATGGCTACACCTTC. Amino acids: CASRSDGSANYGYTF.